The clone carrying this T cell receptor beta chain was seen many times. With 0 bases removed from V and 0 bases from J, the gap between germline ends came to 5 bases. Per germline, CDR1 LGHNA and CDR2 YSLEER. This CDR3 contains 14 residues. These data originate in a study of response to subunit inactivated influenza vaccine. In TCRdb, the RT-PCR reads were re-called with MiXCR into one record per CDR3 protein. The sample lists hundreds of thousands of distinct CDR3 sequences; approximately 10% were seen once. This sample also belongs to another study, concerning T cells expressing NK-cell markers. As reported in that work: TCR beta libraries carry UMIs added by 5'RACE template switching. The TCR beta repertoires were obtained from sorted CD3+CD56+NKG2C+, CD3+CD56+NKG2C- and CD3+CD56-NKG2C+ T cells. Several experiments added an anti-gamma-delta TCR antibody to sort only alpha-beta TCR T cells. The share of CD8+ T cells held by dominant NKG2C+ clonotypes was about 1.0-7.5% in about six donors.

The starting material was PBMCs from blood, obtained on the day of vaccination. The receptor was derived from a man aged 45-60 years who received an inactivated influenza vaccine. The chain links TRBV4-3 to TRBJ1-1; D remains ambiguous. The CDR3 nucleotides are TGCGCCAGCAGCCAAGATGGATTGAACACTGAAGCTTTCTTT. The encoded protein is CASSQDGLNTEAFF.